These T cell receptor beta chains were read from a single sample in a study of T-cell reconstitution after alpha-beta-depleted transplantation in children. TCRdb re-called the PCR reads through MiXCR, storing one row per CDR3 protein. The table has hundreds of thousands of distinct CDR3 sequences, 8.2% seen once. Specimen: PBMCs, mostly from graft donor cells, collected 180 days after TCRalphabeta/CD19-depleted stem cell transplant. These receptors all stem from a male patient under 18 who had a stem cell transplant for acute lymphoblastic leukemia, so the T cells may come from the graft donor. CDR3s include the opening cysteine and the closing phenylalanine or tryptophan. The order of the fields is clone size, V gene, D gene, J gene, CDR3 DNA, CDR3 protein. D genes are given only for firm matches. Size is stated for part of the rows, as once, few or many counts, or as a class when the clone is expanded.

many,TRBV4-3,TRBD2,TRBJ2-7,TGCGCCAGCAGCCCCCTAGCGGGGGGGCCTGAGGAGCAGTACTTC,CASSPLAGGPEEQYF
many,TRBV14,.,TRBJ1-1,TGTGCCAGCAGCCAAGCTCGGCGCAGTGGCGCTTTCTTT,CASSQARRSGAFF
many,TRBV11-2,TRBD2,TRBJ2-1,TGTGCCAGCAGCTTTAGACTAGCGGGGGGGAGCTCCTACAATGAGCAGTTCTTC,CASSFRLAGGSSYNEQFF
many,TRBV7-6,TRBD1,TRBJ1-4,TGTGCCAGCAGCACCGGGACAGTCGGCGGAAAACTGTTTTTT,CASSTGTVGGKLFF
many,TRBV28,.,TRBJ2-1,TGTGCCAGCAGCTGGAGGGGAGTACCTACGCCCTACAATGAGCAGTTCTTC,CASSWRGVPTPYNEQFF
many,TRBV7-2,.,TRBJ2-2,TGTGCCAGCAGCTTACAGGGGCGCACGAACACCGGGGAGCTGTTTTTT,CASSLQGRTNTGELFF
many,TRBV7-9,.,TRBJ2-2,TGTGCCAGCAGCTTAAAGGGCAGGGAAAACACCGGGGAGCTGTTTTTT,CASSLKGRENTGELFF
.,TRBV2,.,TRBJ2-7,TGTGCCAGCAGTTCGCACACAGGGCTTGCTGAGAAGTACTTC,CASSSHTGLAEKYF
many,TRBV12-3/TRBV12-4,TRBD1,TRBJ2-5,TGTGCCAGCAACCGACGGGGCAGGGGGCGTGATGAGACCCAGTACTTC,CASNRRGRGRDETQYF
many,TRBV18,TRBD1,TRBJ1-4,TGTGCCAGCTCGTCGACAGGGGCAGGTGAAAAACTGTTTTTT,CASSSTGAGEKLFF
many,TRBV3-1,TRBD2,TRBJ2-7,TGTGCCAGCAGCCTGCGACTAGCGGGAGGAGGTAGAGAGCAGTACTTC,CASSLRLAGGGREQYF
many,TRBV28,.,TRBJ2-1,TGTGCCAGCAGCTTGTTCAGGGATTACAATGAGCAGTTCTTT,CASSLFRDYNEQFF
few,TRBV2,TRBD2,TRBJ2-3,TGTGCCAGCAGTGAACAAAGCGGGGGAGACACAGATACGCAGTATTTT,CASSEQSGGDTDTQYF
many,TRBV5-1,TRBD2,TRBJ2-3,TGCGCCAGCAGCTTCTCTAGCGGGAGGGGTAGCACAGATACGCAGTATTTT,CASSFSSGRGSTDTQYF
few,TRBV19,.,TRBJ2-2,TGTGCCAGTAGTATAGGGGGCGTCTCGAACACCGGGGAGCTGTTTTTT,CASSIGGVSNTGELFF
many,TRBV6-5,.,TRBJ1-3,TGTGCCAGCAGTTACTCGATGTCAGGGGGAAACACCATATATTTT,CASSYSMSGGNTIYF
many,TRBV28,.,TRBJ2-7,TGTGCCAGCGGGACATTCTCCCTCTCCGAGCAGTACTTC,CASGTFSLSEQYF
many,TRBV20-1,.,TRBJ1-2,TGCAGTGCTAGAGTCGGGGCAGGGGGCTACACCTTC,CSARVGAGGYTF
many,TRBV12-3/TRBV12-4,TRBD2,TRBJ2-3,TGTGCCAGCAGTTCCCGACTAGCGCTAGGCACAGATACGCAGTATTTT,CASSSRLALGTDTQYF
many,TRBV20-1,.,TRBJ1-2,TGCAGTGCTCGTACGGGGGGGTATGGCTACACCTTC,CSARTGGYGYTF
.,TRBV6-2/TRBV6-3,.,TRBJ2-1,TGTGCCAGCAGTTACTCTGACCTGAGCTCCTACAATGAGCAGTTCTTC,CASSYSDLSSYNEQFF
many,TRBV6-5,TRBD1,TRBJ1-2,TGTGCCAGCAGTTACTACAGGGGGCCGGAGGGCTACACCTTC,CASSYYRGPEGYTF
many,TRBV27,.,TRBJ1-1,TGTGCCAGCAGTTTAAGGTCTCACCTTGTTAACACTGAAGCTTTCTTT,CASSLRSHLVNTEAFF
many,TRBV4-1,.,TRBJ2-1,TGCGCCAGCAGCCAAGGAGGGTATTTAGACAATGAGCAGTTCTTC,CASSQGGYLDNEQFF
many,TRBV18,TRBD2,TRBJ2-1,TGTGCCATCTCACGGCCGGGACTAGCGGGAAACAATGAGCAGTTCTTC,CAISRPGLAGNNEQFF
few,TRBV12-3/TRBV12-4,.,TRBJ2-3,TGTGCCAGCAGTTTGAGAAGGTCAGATACGCAGTATTTT,CASSLRRSDTQYF
many,TRBV10-3,.,TRBJ1-2,TGTGCCATAGTGGGCCCTTACCCCTATGGCTACACCTTC,CAIVGPYPYGYTF
.,TRBV11-2,.,TRBJ1-6,TGTGCCAGCAGCTCCTCAGGAGCAGGGAGCTCCTATAATTCACCCCTCCACTTT,CASSSSGAGSSYNSPLHF
few,TRBV18,TRBD1,TRBJ1-5,TGTGCCAGCTCACTGACAGGGACGGGGCGGCACAATCTGCCCCAGCATTTT,CASSLTGTGRHNLPQHF
.,TRBV7-2,.,TRBJ2-1,TGTGCCAGCAGGATCACCCCGGGACGCTCCTACAATGACCAGTTCTTC,CASRITPGRSYNDQFF
.,TRBV18,TRBD1,TRBJ2-5,TGTGCCAGCTCTGGACAGGCGCAAGAGACCCAGTACTTC,CASSGQAQETQYF
many,TRBV9,TRBD2,TRBJ2-1,TGTGCCAGCAGCTCCACTAGCGGGAGTCTACTATACAATGAGCAGTTCTTC,CASSSTSGSLLYNEQFF
many,TRBV4-1,TRBD2,TRBJ2-7,TGCGCCAGCAGCCACACTAGCGGGGGGTCCTACGAGCAGTACTTC,CASSHTSGGSYEQYF